Below, 15 T cell receptor beta chains from the same sample are listed, as sequenced in a study of cytomegalovirus exposure and HLA in healthy donors. Vbeta (60) and Jbeta (13) primers were used in the PCR. Here immunoSEQ multiplex PCR was the method, and the copy in TCRdb shows in-frame clones only, minus some. The sample includes about 210,000 clones, approximately 79% of them seen just once. The source material was PBMCs. The receptors derive from a male donor in good health and CMV-seronegative.

This clone was seen once. The rearrangement uses TRBV27 and TRBJ1-4; maybe TRBD1 (6 bases). The CDR3 loop spans 14 amino acids. Germline V gives CDR1 MNHEY, CDR2 SMNVEV (reference sequence). Deletions cut 6 bases from V and 6 bases from J, with 14 bases between. For the CDR3, the DNA is TGTGCCAGCAGCAACAGGGCGATATATGAAAAACTGTTTTTT. It is translated as CASSNRAIYEKLFF.

The CDR3, as DNA: TGTGCCAGCACCGGGGACAGGGGATTCTATGGCTACACCTTC. Protein product: CASTGDRGFYGYTF. The chain employs TRBV5-6 and TRBJ1-2, with 10 bases that match TRBD1. The CDR3 loop spans 14 amino acids. Trimming took 6 bases from V and 4 from J; bases not matched to a gene: 6. The V gene's germline CDR1 is SGHDT and CDR2 YYEEEE.

This clone appeared once. V usage is TRBV18 and J usage is TRBJ2-5; D gene unclear. In germline, CDR1 is KGHSH, CDR2 LQKENI. The CDR3 is made up of 15 amino acids. V dropped 2 bases and J dropped 4 bases, with 14 bases sitting between them. The CDR3 DNA reads as TGTGCCAGCTCACCAAACAGACAAAGATTAGAGACCCAGTACTTC. It encodes CASSPNRQRLETQYF. Together with reference TRBV18 and TRBJ2-5, the CDR3 gives the full variable domain: NAGVMQNPRHLVRRRGQEARLRCSPMKGHSHVYWYRQLPEEGLKFMVYLQKENIIDESGMPKERFSAEFPKEGPSILRIQQVVRGDSAAYFCASSPNRQRLETQYFGPGTRLLVL.

The chain uses TRBV11-1 and TRBJ2-3; 10 bases agree with TRBD2. The length of the CDR3 is 13 residues. Trimming removed 10 bases from V and 6 bases from J; junction bases left unmatched: 7. CDR1 SGHAT and CDR2 FQDESV come from the germline V gene (reference sequence). CDR3 coding DNA: TGTGCCATAGCGGGAGGCCCCTGGGATACGCAGTATTTT. Encoded protein: CAIAGGPWDTQYF. The full variable domain, in which reference TRBV11-1 and TRBJ2-3 provide the parts outside the CDR3, is EAEVAQSPRYKITEKSQAVAFWCDPISGHATLYWYRQILGQGPELLVQFQDESVVDDSQLPKDRFSAERLKGVDSTLKIQPAELGDSAMYLCAIAGGPWDTQYFGPGTRLTVL.

V and J are TRBV4-1 and TRBJ1-2; tentative D call: TRBD1 (5 bases). From germline, CDR1 is MGHRA and CDR2 YSYEKL. V lost 4 bases and J lost 0, with 12 bases in between. The CDR3 consists of 15 residues. The CDR3 loop reads CASSRDGRANYGYTF. CDR3 bases: TGCGCCAGCAGCCGGGACGGGAGAGCTAACTATGGCTACACCTTC.

The table lists this clone with a few counts. J is TRBJ2-6 and V is TRBV18; D is uncertain. Germline V gene data show CDR1 as KGHSH and CDR2 as LQKENI. This CDR3 comprises 15 residues. Deletions cut 5 bases from V and 1 base from J, with 9 bases between. This CDR3 is CASSVTQSGANVLTF. CDR3 bases: TGTGCCAGCTCAGTCACGCAGTCTGGGGCCAACGTCCTGACTTTC.

The rearrangement joins TRBV30 to TRBJ2-4; D is possibly TRBD1 (6 bases). Germline V gene data show CDR1 as GTSNPN and CDR2 as SVGIG (reference sequence). The V end was cut by 3 bases, the J end by 0 bases, with 18 bases between. This CDR3 has 17 amino acids. The CDR3 DNA is TGTGCCTGGAGGACGCAAGGGACAAGTCTAGCCAAAAACATTCAGTACTTC. Its translation is CAWRTQGTSLAKNIQYF.

The rearrangement links TRBV6-5 to TRBJ1-4; D is perhaps TRBD1 (6 bases). The length of the CDR3 is 11 residues. V was pared by 4 bases and J by 11 bases, with 8 bases between. Germline values: CDR1 MNHEY, CDR2 SVGAGI. The CDR3 DNA sequence: TGTGCCAGCAGTTCCCAGGGGAAACTGTTTTTT. It yields the protein CASSSQGKLFF.

The rearrangement uses TRBV2 and TRBJ2-7; 9 bases map to TRBD2. This CDR3 has 14 amino acids. The V gene end was trimmed by 6 bases and the J gene end by 4 bases; junction bases not matched to a gene: 7. Germline CDR1 reads SNHLY; CDR2 reads FYNNEI. Written as DNA, the CDR3 is TGTGCCAGCAGCCCAATAGCGGGGGAATACGAGCAGTACTTC. Translation: CASSPIAGEYEQYF.

The chain uses TRBV6-1 and TRBJ1-5; D gene unclear. Trimming shortened V by 1 base and J by 6 bases, and 10 bases separated the two germline ends. This CDR3 region has 14 residues. Germline lookup yields CDR1 MNHNS and CDR2 SASEGT. The chain's CDR3 is CASSEGLERQPQHF. CDR3 in DNA: TGTGCCAGCAGTGAAGGGCTCGAGCGTCAGCCCCAGCATTTT.

This clone has a single count. V and J are TRBV7-3 and TRBJ2-3; 7 nucleotides agree with TRBD1. CDR3 length equals 17 residues. CDR1 SGHTA and CDR2 FQGTGA come from the germline V gene. V gave up 4 bases and J gave up 6 bases; unmatched junction bases: 16. The CDR3 reads CASSSDQQGTLEDTQYF. DNA of the CDR3: TGTGCCAGCAGCTCGGATCAACAGGGGACCCTTGAGGATACGCAGTATTTT.

The chain employs TRBV28 and TRBJ2-1; 7 nucleotides align to TRBD2. The CDR3 contains 16 residues. Trimming at V came to 5 bases and at J to 0 bases, leaving 7 bases not matched to a gene. Germline CDR1 and CDR2: MDHEN and SYDVKM. The CDR3 here is CASSAPGGRSYNEQFF. Here the CDR3 DNA reads TGTGCCAGCAGTGCCCCGGGAGGCCGCTCCTACAATGAGCAGTTCTTC.

J is TRBJ2-5 and V is TRBV5-4; 7 bases match TRBD1. Germline V lookup: CDR1 SGHNT, CDR2 YYREEE (reference sequence). Germline trimming cut 0 bases from V and 5 bases from J; bases unmatched to any gene: 7. This CDR3 comprises 15 residues. CDR3 region: CASSLGITGVETQYF. In DNA form, the CDR3 reads TGTGCCAGCAGCTTGGGGATTACAGGGGTCGAGACCCAGTACTTC.

The chain uses TRBV13 and TRBJ2-1; 7 bases align to TRBD2. V lost 3 bases to trimming and J lost 4 bases; unmatched junction nucleotides: 9. This CDR3 is 16 amino acids long. CDR1 is PRHDT, CDR2 FYEKMQ, per germline (reference sequence). CDR3 region: CASSLKSGTHYNEQFF. CDR3 in DNA: TGTGCCAGCAGCTTGAAGAGCGGGACCCATTACAATGAGCAGTTCTTC.

The chain uses TRBV7-3 and TRBJ2-7; 9 nucleotides line up with TRBD2. Germline trimming cut 1 base from V and 1 base from J; bases unmatched to any gene: 5. This CDR3 has 16 residues. Germline V CDR1 and CDR2: SGHTA, FQGTGA. CDR3 region: CASSLIPSGASYEQYF. CDR3 DNA: TGTGCCAGCAGCTTAATCCCTAGCGGGGCTTCCTACGAGCAGTACTTC.